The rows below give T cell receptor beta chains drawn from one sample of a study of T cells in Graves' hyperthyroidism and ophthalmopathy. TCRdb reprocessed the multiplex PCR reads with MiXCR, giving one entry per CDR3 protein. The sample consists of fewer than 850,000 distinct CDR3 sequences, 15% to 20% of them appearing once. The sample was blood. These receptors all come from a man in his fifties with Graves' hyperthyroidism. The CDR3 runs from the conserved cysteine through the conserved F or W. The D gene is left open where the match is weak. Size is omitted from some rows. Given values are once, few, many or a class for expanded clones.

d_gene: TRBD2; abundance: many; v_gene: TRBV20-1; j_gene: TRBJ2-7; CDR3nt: TGCAGTGCTAGAGCCGTGTTGGGGGGGGGCGAGCAGTACTTC; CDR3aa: CSARAVLGGGEQYF
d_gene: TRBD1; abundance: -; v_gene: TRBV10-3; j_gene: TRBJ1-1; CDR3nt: TGTGCCATCGGTAGACAGGGAGAAGCCACTGAAGCTTTCTTT; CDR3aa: CAIGRQGEATEAFF
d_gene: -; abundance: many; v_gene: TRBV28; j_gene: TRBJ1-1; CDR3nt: TGTGCCAGCAGTCTAGACAGCCCCCCCACTGAAGCTTTCTTT; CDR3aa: CASSLDSPPTEAFF
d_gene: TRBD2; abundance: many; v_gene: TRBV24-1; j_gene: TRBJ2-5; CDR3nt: TGTGCCACCAGTGCCTCGACCGGGACTAGCGGGACCCTCGGAGAGACCCAGTACTTC; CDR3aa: CATSASTGTSGTLGETQYF
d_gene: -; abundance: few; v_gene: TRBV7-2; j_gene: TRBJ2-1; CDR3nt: TGTGCCAGCGGGCTCAACCCGAGCTCCTACAATGAGCAGTTCTTC; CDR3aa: CASGLNPSSYNEQFF
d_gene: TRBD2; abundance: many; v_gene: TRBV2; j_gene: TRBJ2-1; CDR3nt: TGTGCCAGCGTGCGGGAGCTGTACAATGAGCAGTTCTTC; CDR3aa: CASVRELYNEQFF
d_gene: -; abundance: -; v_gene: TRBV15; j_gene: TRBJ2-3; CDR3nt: TGTGCCACCAGGTCAGGGGTGGGGACAGATACGCAGTATTTT; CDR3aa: CATRSGVGTDTQYF
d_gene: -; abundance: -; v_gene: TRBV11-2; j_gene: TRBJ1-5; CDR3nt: TGTGCCAGCAGCCTAGGTGTCAGGGGAAAGAATCAGCCCCAGCATTTT; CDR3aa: CASSLGVRGKNQPQHF
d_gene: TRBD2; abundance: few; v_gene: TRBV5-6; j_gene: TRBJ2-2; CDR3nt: TGTGCCAGCAGCTGGATGTTTAGCGGGAGGCCCGGGGAGCTGTTTTTT; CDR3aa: CASSWMFSGRPGELFF
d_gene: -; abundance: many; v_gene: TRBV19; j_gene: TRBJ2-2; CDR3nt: TGTGCCACCCAAAGGAACAGGGATTGGAACACCGGGGAGCTGTTTTTT; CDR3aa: CATQRNRDWNTGELFF
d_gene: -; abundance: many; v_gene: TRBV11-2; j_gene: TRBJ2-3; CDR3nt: TGTGCCAGCAGCTTAGGATACAGGACTAGCACAGATACGCAGTATTTT; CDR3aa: CASSLGYRTSTDTQYF
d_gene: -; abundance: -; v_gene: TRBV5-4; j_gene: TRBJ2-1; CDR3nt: TGTGCCAGTTTTAGAGAAAGCTCCTACAATGAGCAGTTCTTC; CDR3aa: CASFRESSYNEQFF